These T cell receptor beta chains were read from a single sample in a study of a mutant IDH1 vaccine in newly diagnosed glioma. Which antigens these TCRs recognize remains unknown. The data were produced by immunoSEQ multiplex PCR, yet TCRdb's version contains in-frame clones alone and is incomplete. The sample has about 54,000 clones, about 86% seen once. This specimen was PBMCs, taken from a glioma patient whose treatment included an IDH1 peptide vaccine. These receptor sequences come from a man aged 40-55 years with glioma. CDR3s include the opening cysteine and the closing phenylalanine or tryptophan. The order of the fields is clone size, V gene, D gene, J gene, CDR3 protein, CDR3 DNA. D genes are given only for firm matches. Only some rows state a clone size, as once, few, many or a class for expanded clones.

>NA|TRBV5-1|TRBD1|TRBJ1-2
CASKVDRDYGYTF
TGCGCCAGCAAGGTCGACAGGGACTATGGCTACACCTTC
>NA|TRBV9|NA|TRBJ2-2
CASSVGVGGATGELFF
TGTGCCAGCAGCGTAGGGGTGGGGGGAGCCACCGGGGAGCTGTTTTTT
>NA|TRBV6-5|NA|TRBJ1-4
CASSYGGVRTNEKLFF
TGTGCCAGCAGTTATGGTGGAGTTCGGACTAATGAAAAACTGTTTTTT
>NA|TRBV10-3|TRBD1|TRBJ2-7
CAISASTGTGGREQYF
TGTGCCATCAGTGCCTCAACCGGGACAGGAGGTCGCGAGCAGTACTTC
>NA|TRBV7-8|NA|TRBJ1-5
CASSLGGSGRFGQPQHF
TGTGCCAGCAGCTTAGGAGGGTCAGGGAGGTTCGGTCAGCCCCAGCATTTT
>NA|TRBV14|TRBD2|TRBJ2-7
CASSQIGTRADEQYF
TGTGCCAGCAGCCAAATCGGGACTAGAGCGGACGAGCAGTACTTC
>NA|TRBV6-5|TRBD1|TRBJ2-3
CASNTGGPTDTQYF
TGTGCCAGCAATACAGGGGGTCCCACAGATACGCAGTATTTT
>NA|TRBV15|NA|TRBJ2-7
CATSRDFYAEQYF
TGTGCCACCAGCAGAGATTTTTACGCCGAGCAGTACTTC
>NA|TRBV9|NA|TRBJ1-4
CASSAEVAVNEKLFF
TGTGCCAGCAGCGCCGAAGTCGCCGTAAATGAAAAACTGTTTTTT
>NA|TRBV6-5|NA|TRBJ1-2
CASSYSGPNKGYTF
TGTGCCAGCAGTTACTCGGGCCCCAATAAAGGCTACACCTTC
>NA|TRBV19|NA|TRBJ2-6
CASSIGDSGANVLTF
TGTGCCAGTAGTATAGGAGATTCTGGGGCCAACGTCCTGACTTTC
>NA|TRBV7-9|TRBD1|TRBJ2-7
CASSAWTGYEQYF
TGTGCCAGCAGCGCTTGGACAGGGTACGAGCAGTACTTC
>NA|TRBV5-6|NA|TRBJ1-2
CASSLASGKHNYGYTF
TGTGCCAGCAGCTTGGCTTCAGGAAAACATAACTATGGCTACACCTTC
>NA|TRBV27|NA|TRBJ2-7
CASSLSRFYEQYF
TGTGCCAGCAGTTTATCCAGGTTCTACGAGCAGTACTTC
>NA|TRBV7-6|TRBD2|TRBJ2-2
CASSLVAGAGELFF
TGTGCCAGCAGCTTAGTAGCGGGAGCCGGGGAGCTGTTTTTT
>NA|TRBV7-2|NA|TRBJ2-6
CASSLRGVREAGANVLTF
TGTGCCAGCAGCTTAAGGGGAGTTAGGGAGGCTGGGGCCAACGTCCTGACTTTC
>NA|TRBV18|NA|TRBJ1-1
CASSRPRSEAFF
TGTGCCAGCTCACGACCTCGATCTGAAGCTTTCTTT
>NA|TRBV2|NA|TRBJ1-5
CASGGQSNQPQHF
TGTGCCAGCGGAGGACAGAGCAATCAGCCCCAGCATTTT
>NA|TRBV6-1|TRBD1|TRBJ1-2
CASSRDRSGYGYTF
TGTGCCAGCAGTCGGGACAGGTCGGGGTATGGCTACACCTTC
>NA|TRBV27|NA|TRBJ2-7
CASGYEQYF
TGTGCCAGCGGTTACGAGCAGTACTTC
>NA|TRBV19|NA|TRBJ1-4
CASSQRVLILEKLFF
TGTGCCAGTAGCCAACGCGTCCTAATACTTGAAAAACTGTTTTTT
>few|TRBV6-5|NA|TRBJ2-2
CASSYSWGARTGELFF
TGTGCCAGCAGTTACTCGTGGGGGGCGCGAACCGGGGAGCTGTTTTTT
>NA|TRBV6-1|NA|TRBJ1-2
CASSYYGYTF
TGTGCCAGCAGCTACTATGGCTACACCTTC
>NA|TRBV29-1|TRBD1|TRBJ1-1
CSVATKRQGTPTEAFF
TGCAGCGTTGCGACGAAACGACAGGGGACGCCCACTGAAGCTTTCTTT
>NA|TRBV14|NA|TRBJ1-1
CASSQEIRGSMNTEAFF
TGTGCCAGCAGCCAAGAGATACGGGGCTCGATGAACACTGAAGCTTTCTTT
>NA|TRBV7-8|NA|TRBJ2-3
CASSFGGTWADTQYF
TGTGCCAGCAGCTTCGGAGGGACTTGGGCAGATACGCAGTATTTT
>NA|TRBV7-9|NA|TRBJ2-7
CASTTGAGGEQYF
TGTGCCAGCACCACAGGGGCCGGGGGCGAGCAGTACTTC
>NA|TRBV14|NA|TRBJ2-3
CASSQTTDTQYF
TGTGCCAGCAGCCAAACAACAGATACGCAGTATTTT
>NA|TRBV13|NA|TRBJ2-7
CASKFGQSYEQYF
TGTGCCAGCAAATTTGGACAGTCCTACGAGCAGTACTTC
>NA|TRBV6-4|TRBD1|TRBJ1-6
CASSSGTGENSPLHF
TGTGCCAGCAGTTCCGGGACAGGAGAGAATTCACCCCTCCACTTT